The sequence of this T cell receptor (beta chain) was determined in a study of T cell repertoires in aging, cancer and after chemotherapy. Study summary: Around 10 million TCR reads were in the whole dataset.

By sample share, this clonotype is medium-sized. Its antigen remains unidentified. The CDR3 consists of 12 residues. Trimming left V 6 bases short and J 2 bases short, with 5 bases between. From germline, CDR1 is LNHDA and CDR2 SQIVND (reference sequence). Whole-study findings and limits: Immunological memory after chemotherapy cannot be judged from the repertoire data.

TCR beta rearrangements were amplified from peripheral blood genomic DNA. Rearranged V-D-J TRB sequences were amplified with a mixed TRB-A/B primer pool. TCRdb passed the multiplex PCR reads through MiXCR, listing each CDR3 protein once. The profile covers over 3,500 distinct CDR3 sequences, with 25% to 30% appearing a single time and about 20% taken by the ten largest. This chain uses TRBV19 with TRBJ1-5; D is undetermined. The TCR was taken from a human donor with a solid tumor. Specimen: blood. CDR3 loop: CASRYGNQPQHF. The CDR3 coding sequence is TGTGCCAGTAGGTATGGCAATCAGCCCCAGCATTTT.